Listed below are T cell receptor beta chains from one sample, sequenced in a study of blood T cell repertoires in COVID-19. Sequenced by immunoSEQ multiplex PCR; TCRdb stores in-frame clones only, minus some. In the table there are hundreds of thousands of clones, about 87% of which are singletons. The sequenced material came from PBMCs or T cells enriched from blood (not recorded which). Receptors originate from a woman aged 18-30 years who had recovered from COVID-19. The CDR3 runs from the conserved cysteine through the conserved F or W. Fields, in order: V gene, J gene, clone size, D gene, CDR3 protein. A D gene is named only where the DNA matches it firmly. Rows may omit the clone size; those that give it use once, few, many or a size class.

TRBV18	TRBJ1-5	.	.	CASSPGQSNQPQHF
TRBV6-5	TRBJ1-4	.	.	CASSYLDSEKLFF
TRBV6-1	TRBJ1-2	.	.	CASSEAGTLNGYTF
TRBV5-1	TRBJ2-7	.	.	CASSLLGRGAYEQYF
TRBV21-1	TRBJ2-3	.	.	CASSNGWQGEGYF
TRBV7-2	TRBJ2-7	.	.	CASSLEQAYSYEQYF
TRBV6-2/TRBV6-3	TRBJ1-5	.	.	CASSYGGPGVQPQHF
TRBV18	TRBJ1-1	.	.	CASSPTGENTEAFF
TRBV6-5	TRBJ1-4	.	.	CASSFQGNDEKLFF
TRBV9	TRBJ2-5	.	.	CASSVATRVWLGGTQYF
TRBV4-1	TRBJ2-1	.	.	CASSQDVAVSSYNEQFF
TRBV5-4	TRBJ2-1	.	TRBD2	CASSMGRAGYNEQFF
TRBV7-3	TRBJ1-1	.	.	CASSLDGQNTEAFF
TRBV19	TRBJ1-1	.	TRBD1	CASSMGLAGGNTEAFF
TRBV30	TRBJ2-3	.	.	CAWDRQSTDTQYF
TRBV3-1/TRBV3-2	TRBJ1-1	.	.	CASSQEARTTEAFF
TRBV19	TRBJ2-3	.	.	CASSIGTIRTDTQYF
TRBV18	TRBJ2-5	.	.	CASSPSVLVETQYF
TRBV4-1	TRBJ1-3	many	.	CASSQVWPGDKNTIYF
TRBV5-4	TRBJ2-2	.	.	CASSFSVRIVNTGELFF
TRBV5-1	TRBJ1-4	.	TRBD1	CASSWTGTDEKLFF
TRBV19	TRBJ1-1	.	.	CASSIGGALITEAFF
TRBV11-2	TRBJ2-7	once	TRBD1	CASSLEPGGEQYF
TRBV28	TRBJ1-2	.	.	CASLDSHPVYGYTF
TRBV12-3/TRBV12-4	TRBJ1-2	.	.	CASSLGLYGYTF
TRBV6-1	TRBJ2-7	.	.	CASSDRGVSSYEQYF
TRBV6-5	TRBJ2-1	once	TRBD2	CASSSIAGNEQFF